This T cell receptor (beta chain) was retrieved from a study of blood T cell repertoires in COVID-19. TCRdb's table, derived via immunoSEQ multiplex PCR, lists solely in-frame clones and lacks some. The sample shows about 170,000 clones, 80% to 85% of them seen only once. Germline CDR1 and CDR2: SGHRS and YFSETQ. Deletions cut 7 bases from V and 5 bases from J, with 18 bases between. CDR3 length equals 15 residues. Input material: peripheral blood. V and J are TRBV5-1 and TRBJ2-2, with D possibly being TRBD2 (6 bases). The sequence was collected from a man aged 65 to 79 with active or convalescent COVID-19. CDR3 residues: CASSGTAGGTGELFF. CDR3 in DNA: TGCGCCAGCTCAGGGACCGCCGGAGGGACCGGGGAGCTGTTTTTT. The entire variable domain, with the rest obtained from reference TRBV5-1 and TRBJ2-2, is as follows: KAGVTQTPRYLIKTRGQQVTLSCSPISGHRSVSWYQQTPGQGLQFLFEYFSETQRNKGNFPGRFSGRQFSNSRSEMNVSTLELGDSALYLCASSGTAGGTGELFFGEGSRLTVL.